The source of this TCR beta chain is a study of blood T cell repertoires in COVID-19. Study background: Whether acute or convalescent, the COVID-19 samples came from the United States, Italy and Spain. The cDNA or gDNA used as material had been derived from T cells, B-cell-depleted T cells, or PBMCs.

V was pared by 2 bases and J by 4 bases, with 0 bases of the junction left unmatched. Germline V lookup: CDR1 SGDLS, CDR2 YYNGEE. The CDR3 extends over 13 amino acids. Original processing notes: Nucleated cell counts were estimated from reference gene primer amplification. Data came from immunoSEQ multiplex PCR; TCRdb stores just in-frame clones and leaves some out. Clone size and V and J calls were adopted from that table, with D and trimming inferred from the DNA. The repertoire consists of 90,000 to 100,000 clones, with approximately 90% occurring once and the leading ten covering around 5.1%. The rearrangement joins TRBV9 to TRBJ2-1; 7 bases are a match to TRBD1. Sequences were obtained from peripheral blood. The TCR originated in a man aged 45-65 years with acute or convalescent COVID-19. The CDR3 sequence is CASSVDRYNEQFF. CDR3 sequence (DNA): TGTGCCAGCAGCGTGGACAGGTACAATGAGCAGTTCTTC.